This TCR beta chain was identified in a study of blood T cell repertoires in COVID-19. Study details: Donors in the United States, Italy and Spain gave samples during acute or convalescent COVID-19. Sources were T cells, B-cell-depleted T cells, or PBMCs; the material itself was cDNA or gDNA.

Authors' data handling: The authors estimated nucleated cell counts from reference gene primer amplification. Some clones are missing from TCRdb's copy, which holds only in-frame ones; the method was immunoSEQ multiplex PCR. That table is the source of V, J and clone size, and D and trimming were worked out from the DNA. This sample has about 320,000 clones, with about 84% found just once. The CDR3 sequence is 15 residues long. The V gene's germline CDR1 is MDHEN and CDR2 SYDVKM. J lost 6 bases, V lost 5 bases, and 12 bases had no gene match. What was sequenced was peripheral blood. This clonotype originated in a woman aged 45-60 years with acute or convalescent COVID-19. V and J are TRBV28 and TRBJ2-7; 8 bases map to TRBD1. The CDR3 nucleotides are TGTGCCAGCAGTGCCCGGACAGGGTGGCTCGGCGAGCAGTACTTC. Translating gives CASSARTGWLGEQYF.